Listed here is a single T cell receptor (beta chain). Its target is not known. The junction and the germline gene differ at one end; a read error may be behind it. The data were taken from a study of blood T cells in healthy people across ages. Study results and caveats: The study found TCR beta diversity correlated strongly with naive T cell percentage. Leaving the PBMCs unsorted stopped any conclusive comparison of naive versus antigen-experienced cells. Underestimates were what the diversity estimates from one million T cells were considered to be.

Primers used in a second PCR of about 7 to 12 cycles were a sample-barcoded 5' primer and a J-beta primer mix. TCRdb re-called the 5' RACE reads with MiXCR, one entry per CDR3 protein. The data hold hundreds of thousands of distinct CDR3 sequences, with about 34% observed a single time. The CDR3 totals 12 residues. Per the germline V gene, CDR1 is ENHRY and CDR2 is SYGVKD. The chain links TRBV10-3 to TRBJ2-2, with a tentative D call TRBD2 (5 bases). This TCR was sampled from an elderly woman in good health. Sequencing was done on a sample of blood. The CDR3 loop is CAISENTGERFF. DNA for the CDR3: TGTGCCATCAGTGAAAACACCGGGGAGCGGTTTTTT.